These 20 T cell receptor beta chains came from one sample sequenced in a study of cytomegalovirus exposure and HLA in healthy donors. The PCR had 60 Vbeta and 13 Jbeta primers. Using immunoSEQ multiplex PCR, the repertoire was profiled, and TCRdb retains in-frame clones only, with some absent. The sample has 50,000 to 80,000 clones, roughly 80% seen once. The sample comprised PBMCs. The receptor set was obtained from a male donor in good health and CMV-seropositive.

The chain links TRBV11-2 to TRBJ2-7; TRBD2 might be the D (6 bases). Trimming took off 3 bases at V and 6 bases at J, with 15 bases between the two ends. This CDR3 comprises 14 residues. In germline, CDR1 is SGHAT, CDR2 FQNNGV. The CDR3 coding sequence is TGTGCCAGCAGCTTGGGGGACGGAGGGACCGAGCAGTACTTC. Its protein product is CASSLGDGGTEQYF.

V and J are TRBV7-2 and TRBJ1-1; TRBD1 matches 9 bases. The CDR3 has 18 residues. The germline V gene has CDR1 SGHTA and CDR2 FQGNSA. After removal of 8 bases from V and 3 bases from J, the junction contained 19 bases not matched to a gene. The CDR3 loop is CASDRQGVSSWGDTEAFF. CDR3 in DNA: TGTGCCAGCGACCGACAGGGGGTTAGTAGTTGGGGTGACACTGAAGCTTTCTTT.

This chain links TRBV10-2 with TRBJ1-4; D is perhaps TRBD1 (6 bases). V shed 8 bases and J shed 7 bases, with 14 bases lying between them. The CDR3 has 13 amino acids. CDR1 is WSHSY, CDR2 SAAADI, per germline. CDR3 coding DNA: TGCGCCAGCGGGCAGGGGCGAGGTGAAAAACTGTTTTTT. Protein: CASGQGRGEKLFF.

The chain uses TRBV12-2 and TRBJ1-1. TRBV12-2 is an annotated pseudogene. The CDR3 runs to 11 residues. CDR3 bases: TGTGCACCCCGAGCGAACACTGAAGCTTTCTTT. It codes for CAPRANTEAFF.

This sequence joins TRBV6-5 and TRBJ1-1; tentative D call: TRBD1 (5 bases). The CDR3 has 13 residues. From germline, CDR1 is MNHEY and CDR2 SVGAGI. Trimming took off 7 bases at V and 1 base at J, with 10 bases between the two ends. The CDR3 is CASTKRGNTEAFF. The CDR3, as DNA: TGTGCCAGCACTAAAAGGGGGAACACTGAAGCTTTCTTT.

The chain recombines TRBV6-5 with TRBJ2-7; a possible D gene is TRBD1 (5 bases). V lost 0 bases and J 0 bases, leaving 9 bases between the germline ends. This CDR3 contains 15 residues. The germline gives CDR1 MNHEY, CDR2 SVGAGI. The CDR3 DNA reads as TGTGCCAGCAGTTACTCGCCACAGGCCTCCTACGAGCAGTACTTC. Residues: CASSYSPQASYEQYF.

V is TRBV19 and J is TRBJ2-3; a weak D match, TRBD2 (7 bases). The CDR3 is made up of 15 amino acids. Trimming took off 5 bases at V and 0 bases at J, with 12 bases between the two ends. Looked up from germline, CDR1 is LNHDA and CDR2 is SQIVND (reference sequence). The CDR3 here is CASSDRGGSTDTQYF. CDR3 nucleotides: TGTGCCAGTAGTGATAGGGGGGGGAGCACAGATACGCAGTATTTT.

The rearrangement uses TRBV5-8 and TRBJ2-3; unclear D gene. CDR1 is SGHTS and CDR2 is YDEGEE in the germline V gene. V was shortened by 4 bases and J by 2 bases, with 11 bases between the two germline ends. The length of the CDR3 is 14 residues. CDR3 amino acids: CASSDEAATDTQYF. The CDR3 bases are TGTGCCAGCAGCGACGAGGCGGCCACAGATACGCAGTATTTT. Filled out from reference TRBV5-8 and TRBJ2-3, the complete variable domain reads EAGVTQSPTHLIKTRGQQATLRCSPISGHTSVYWYQQALGLGLQFLLWYDEGEERNRGNFPPRFSGRQFPNYSSELNVNALELEDSALYLCASSDEAATDTQYFGPGTRLTVL.

The chain combines TRBV7-3 with TRBJ2-5; 8 bases map to TRBD2. Losses at the gene ends were 2 bases for V and 0 bases for J; bases not matched to a gene: 8. Germline CDR1 reads SGHTA; CDR2 reads FQGTGA. The length of the CDR3 is 17 residues. DNA of the CDR3: TGTGCCAGCAGCTTAGAAGGGCGCGGGGGGTACCAAGAGACCCAGTACTTC. This gives the protein CASSLEGRGGYQETQYF.

The genes are TRBV9 and TRBJ1-5; 7 positions agree with TRBD1. V lost 3 bases to trimming and J lost 5 bases; unmatched junction nucleotides: 5. The CDR3 length is 14 residues. In germline, CDR1 is SGDLS, CDR2 YYNGEE. The CDR3 region is CASSAGQAHQPQHF. The CDR3 nucleotides are TGTGCCAGCAGCGCAGGACAGGCCCATCAGCCCCAGCATTTT.

This rearrangement joins TRBV4-1 to TRBJ2-7; a weak D match, TRBD2 (6 bases). Germline assignment: CDR1 MGHRA and CDR2 YSYEKL. CDR3 length equals 14 residues. The germline V and J ends were trimmed by 0 bases and 5 bases, with 11 bases remaining between them. CDR3 sequence reads: CASSQENRENEQYF. Here the CDR3 DNA reads TGCGCCAGCAGCCAAGAAAACCGGGAGAACGAGCAGTACTTC.

The J gene is TRBJ2-1, the V gene TRBV7-3; 12 bases are a match to TRBD2. Looked up from germline, CDR1 is SGHTA and CDR2 is FQGTGA. CDR3 length: 16 residues. The ends lost 2 bases at V and 4 bases at J; junction bases unmatched: 3. The CDR3 sequence is CASSLATSGGYNEQFF. As DNA, the CDR3 is TGTGCCAGCAGCTTAGCGACTAGCGGGGGTTACAATGAGCAGTTCTTC.

The rearrangement joins TRBV7-9 to TRBJ2-2, with D perhaps TRBD1 (6 bases). The CDR3 loop spans 15 amino acids. Germline V CDR1 and CDR2: SEHNR, FQNEAQ (reference sequence). Trimming shortened V by 5 bases and J by 5 bases, and 15 bases separated the two germline ends. DNA for the CDR3: TGTGCCAGCAGCAACGACAGGAAGAGAACCGGGGAGCTGTTTTTT. It is translated as CASSNDRKRTGELFF.

This clone has only one observation. The rearrangement links TRBV27 to TRBJ1-1, with a weak D call TRBD1 (6 bases). The CDR3 covers 15 residues. V shed 8 bases and J shed 9 bases, with 25 bases lying between them. From germline, CDR1 is MNHEY and CDR2 SMNVEV (reference sequence). The CDR3 region has the DNA TGTGCCAGCCATCGGGTACTTACCGGGACAAGCAAAGCTTTCTTT. Translation gives CASHRVLTGTSKAFF.

This clone was seen only a few times. This sequence joins TRBV4-2 and TRBJ2-3, with D possibly TRBD2 on 5 matching bases. The germline V and J ends were trimmed by 0 bases and 1 base, with 5 bases remaining between them. Germline V CDR1 and CDR2: LGHNA, YNFKEQ. There are 14 residues in the CDR3. The CDR3 loop reads CASSQERGTDTQYF. The DNA of the CDR3 is TGTGCCAGCAGCCAAGAGAGGGGCACAGATACGCAGTATTTT.

This clone appeared a single time. V and J are TRBV7-2 and TRBJ2-1; 12 bases agree with TRBD2. CDR1 and CDR2 (germline): SGHTA, FQGNSA. J lost 6 bases, V lost 3 bases, and 3 bases had no gene match. This CDR3 spans 15 amino acids. This CDR3 is CASSFGLAGPNEQFF. CDR3 nucleotides: TGTGCCAGCAGCTTTGGACTAGCGGGGCCCAATGAGCAGTTCTTC.

The V call is TRBV27, the J call TRBJ1-1; 10 bases align to TRBD1. Germline V lookup: CDR1 MNHEY, CDR2 SMNVEV (reference sequence). V gave up 4 bases and J gave up 3 bases; unmatched junction bases: 2. The CDR3 is 14 residues long. DNA of the CDR3: TGTGCCAGCAGTTGTGGACAGGGGGACACTGAAGCTTTCTTT. It yields the protein CASSCGQGDTEAFF.

The CDR3 protein is CASSNRPPLRDGLREQYF. CDR3 sequence (DNA): TGTGCCAGTAGTAACCGACCCCCACTTCGGGACGGACTACGGGAGCAGTACTTC. The chain carries TRBV19 and TRBJ2-7; tentative D call: TRBD2 (6 bases). The CDR3 is 18 residues long. The V and J ends lost 4 bases and 7 bases respectively, with 29 bases between them. CDR1 is LNHDA and CDR2 is SQIVND in the germline V gene (reference sequence).

The chain combines TRBV19 with TRBJ1-5; the match to TRBD1 covers 11 bases. Losses at the gene ends were 4 bases for V and 7 bases for J; bases not matched to a gene: 6. This CDR3 is built from 15 residues. CDR1 and CDR2 from the germline V gene are LNHDA and SQIVND (reference sequence). DNA for the CDR3: TGTGCCAGTAGTAACCCGGGACAGGGGGTCCAGCCCCAGCATTTT. Translation gives CASSNPGQGVQPQHF.

CDR3 sequence reads: CASSFKDSQETQYF. For the CDR3, the DNA is TGCGCCAGCAGCTTCAAGGACAGCCAAGAGACCCAGTACTTC. This rearrangement joins TRBV5-1 to TRBJ2-5, with TRBD1 as a possible D gene (6 bases). The length of the CDR3 is 14 residues. V shed 2 bases and J shed 1 base, with 9 bases lying between them. Germline CDR1 is SGHRS and CDR2 is YFSETQ.